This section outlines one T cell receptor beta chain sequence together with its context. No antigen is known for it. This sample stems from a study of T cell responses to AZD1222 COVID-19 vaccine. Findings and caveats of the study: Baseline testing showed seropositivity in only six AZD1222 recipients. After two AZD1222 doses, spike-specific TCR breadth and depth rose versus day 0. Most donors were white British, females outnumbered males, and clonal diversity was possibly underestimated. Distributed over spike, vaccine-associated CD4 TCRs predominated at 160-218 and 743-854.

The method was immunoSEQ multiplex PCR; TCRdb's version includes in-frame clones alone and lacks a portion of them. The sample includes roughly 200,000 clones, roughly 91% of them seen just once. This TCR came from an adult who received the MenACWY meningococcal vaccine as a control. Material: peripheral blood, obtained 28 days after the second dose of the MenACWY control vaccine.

The CDR3 reads CASSQDWSSANTIYF. The CDR3 nucleotides read TGTGCCAGCAGCCAAGATTGGAGTTCAGCGAACACCATATATTTT. The chain links TRBV3-1 (or the pseudogene TRBV3-2) to TRBJ1-3, with D unresolved. The CDR3 sequence is 15 residues long. Trimming left V 0 bases short and J 7 bases short, with 13 bases between. Germline V gene data show CDR1 as LGHDT and CDR2 as YNNKEL (reference sequence).